This T cell receptor beta chain was retrieved from a study of T cell repertoires in ileal Crohn's disease. As for the study in general: At surgery, more than 30% of patients smoked, with median disease duration 7.9 years.

Produced via immunoSEQ multiplex PCR; TCRdb's table is partial and in-frame only. Here the sample spans around 16,000 clones, 90% to 95% being singletons. Sequenced: ileal tissue. The clonotype was recovered from an adult with Crohn's disease.

CDR3 amino acids: CASRSAGGPYEQYF. The CDR3 DNA reads as TGTGCCAGCAGATCTGCGGGGGGTCCCTACGAGCAGTACTTC. The chain uses TRBV5-4 and TRBJ2-7; 8 positions agree with TRBD2. This CDR3 has 14 residues. Germline CDR1 is SGHNT and CDR2 is YYREEE (reference sequence). Trimming removed 5 bases from V and 2 bases from J; junction bases left unmatched: 6.